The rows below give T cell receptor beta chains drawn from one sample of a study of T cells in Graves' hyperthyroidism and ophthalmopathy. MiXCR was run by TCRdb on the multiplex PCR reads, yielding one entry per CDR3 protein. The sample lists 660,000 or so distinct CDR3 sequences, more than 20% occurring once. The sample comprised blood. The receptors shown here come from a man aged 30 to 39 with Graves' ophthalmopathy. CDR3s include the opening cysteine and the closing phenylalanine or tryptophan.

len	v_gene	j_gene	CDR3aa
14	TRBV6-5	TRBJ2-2	CASSYSGIGGELFF
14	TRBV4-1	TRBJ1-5	CASSQGVEYQPQHF
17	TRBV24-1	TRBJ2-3	CATSDPGLAGGMDTQYF
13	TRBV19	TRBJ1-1	CASSITGGTEAFF
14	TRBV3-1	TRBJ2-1	CASSQTAGGPEQFF
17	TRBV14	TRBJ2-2	CASSQVRQGRNTGELFF
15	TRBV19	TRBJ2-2	CASAGGQDYTGELFF
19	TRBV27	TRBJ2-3	CASSPQNRLAAKFTDTQYF
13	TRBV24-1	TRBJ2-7	CATSDAEGYEQYF
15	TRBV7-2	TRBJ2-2	CASSFGTSGPEELFF
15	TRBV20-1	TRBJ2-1	CSASPGTSGRGEQFF
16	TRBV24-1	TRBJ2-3	CATSGTSGRAGDTQYF
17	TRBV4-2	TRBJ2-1	CASSQEGAGGVFNEQFF
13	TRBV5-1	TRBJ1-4	CASSTGLDEKLFF
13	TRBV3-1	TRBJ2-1	CASSQLARNEQFF
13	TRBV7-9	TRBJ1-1	CASSHWAGTEAFF
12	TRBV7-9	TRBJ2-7	CASSLEDYEQYF
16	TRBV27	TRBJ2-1	CASSPLRVALRNEQFF
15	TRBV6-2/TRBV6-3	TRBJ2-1	CASSYRRDWGNEQFF
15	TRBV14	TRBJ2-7	CASSKGTSSSYEQYF
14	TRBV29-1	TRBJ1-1	CSVLLFTMNTEAFF
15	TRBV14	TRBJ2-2	CASSQDPTPAGELFF
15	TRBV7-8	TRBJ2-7	CASSLVGEGLGEQYF
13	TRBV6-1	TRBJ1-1	CASKPGQGPGAFF
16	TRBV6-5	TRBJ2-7	CASRISAGLAEYEQYF
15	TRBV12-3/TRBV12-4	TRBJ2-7	CASSLGQRGTYEQYF
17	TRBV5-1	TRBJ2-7	CASSLAWDRANDYEQYF
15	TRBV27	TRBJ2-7	CASSPGTSQSYEQYF
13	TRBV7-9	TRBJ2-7	CASSLDGEIEQYF
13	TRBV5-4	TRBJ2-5	CASSPPYEETQYF
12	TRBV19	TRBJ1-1	CASSDGYTEAFF
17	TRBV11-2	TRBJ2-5	CASSLHPRQGAGETQYF
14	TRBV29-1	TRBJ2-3	CSVGRDWGTDTQYF
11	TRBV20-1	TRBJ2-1	CSARDAGPQFF
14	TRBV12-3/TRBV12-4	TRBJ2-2	CASSSGPPPGELFF
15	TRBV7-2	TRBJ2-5	CASSLASGRVETQYF
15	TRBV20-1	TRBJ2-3	CSARPVSGRTDTQYF
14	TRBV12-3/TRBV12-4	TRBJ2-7	CASTRDTGPSEQYF
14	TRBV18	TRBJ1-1	CASSSTDKNTEAFF
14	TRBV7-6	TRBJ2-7	CASSLATGLGEQYF
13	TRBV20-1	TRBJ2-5	CSARVAGQETQYF